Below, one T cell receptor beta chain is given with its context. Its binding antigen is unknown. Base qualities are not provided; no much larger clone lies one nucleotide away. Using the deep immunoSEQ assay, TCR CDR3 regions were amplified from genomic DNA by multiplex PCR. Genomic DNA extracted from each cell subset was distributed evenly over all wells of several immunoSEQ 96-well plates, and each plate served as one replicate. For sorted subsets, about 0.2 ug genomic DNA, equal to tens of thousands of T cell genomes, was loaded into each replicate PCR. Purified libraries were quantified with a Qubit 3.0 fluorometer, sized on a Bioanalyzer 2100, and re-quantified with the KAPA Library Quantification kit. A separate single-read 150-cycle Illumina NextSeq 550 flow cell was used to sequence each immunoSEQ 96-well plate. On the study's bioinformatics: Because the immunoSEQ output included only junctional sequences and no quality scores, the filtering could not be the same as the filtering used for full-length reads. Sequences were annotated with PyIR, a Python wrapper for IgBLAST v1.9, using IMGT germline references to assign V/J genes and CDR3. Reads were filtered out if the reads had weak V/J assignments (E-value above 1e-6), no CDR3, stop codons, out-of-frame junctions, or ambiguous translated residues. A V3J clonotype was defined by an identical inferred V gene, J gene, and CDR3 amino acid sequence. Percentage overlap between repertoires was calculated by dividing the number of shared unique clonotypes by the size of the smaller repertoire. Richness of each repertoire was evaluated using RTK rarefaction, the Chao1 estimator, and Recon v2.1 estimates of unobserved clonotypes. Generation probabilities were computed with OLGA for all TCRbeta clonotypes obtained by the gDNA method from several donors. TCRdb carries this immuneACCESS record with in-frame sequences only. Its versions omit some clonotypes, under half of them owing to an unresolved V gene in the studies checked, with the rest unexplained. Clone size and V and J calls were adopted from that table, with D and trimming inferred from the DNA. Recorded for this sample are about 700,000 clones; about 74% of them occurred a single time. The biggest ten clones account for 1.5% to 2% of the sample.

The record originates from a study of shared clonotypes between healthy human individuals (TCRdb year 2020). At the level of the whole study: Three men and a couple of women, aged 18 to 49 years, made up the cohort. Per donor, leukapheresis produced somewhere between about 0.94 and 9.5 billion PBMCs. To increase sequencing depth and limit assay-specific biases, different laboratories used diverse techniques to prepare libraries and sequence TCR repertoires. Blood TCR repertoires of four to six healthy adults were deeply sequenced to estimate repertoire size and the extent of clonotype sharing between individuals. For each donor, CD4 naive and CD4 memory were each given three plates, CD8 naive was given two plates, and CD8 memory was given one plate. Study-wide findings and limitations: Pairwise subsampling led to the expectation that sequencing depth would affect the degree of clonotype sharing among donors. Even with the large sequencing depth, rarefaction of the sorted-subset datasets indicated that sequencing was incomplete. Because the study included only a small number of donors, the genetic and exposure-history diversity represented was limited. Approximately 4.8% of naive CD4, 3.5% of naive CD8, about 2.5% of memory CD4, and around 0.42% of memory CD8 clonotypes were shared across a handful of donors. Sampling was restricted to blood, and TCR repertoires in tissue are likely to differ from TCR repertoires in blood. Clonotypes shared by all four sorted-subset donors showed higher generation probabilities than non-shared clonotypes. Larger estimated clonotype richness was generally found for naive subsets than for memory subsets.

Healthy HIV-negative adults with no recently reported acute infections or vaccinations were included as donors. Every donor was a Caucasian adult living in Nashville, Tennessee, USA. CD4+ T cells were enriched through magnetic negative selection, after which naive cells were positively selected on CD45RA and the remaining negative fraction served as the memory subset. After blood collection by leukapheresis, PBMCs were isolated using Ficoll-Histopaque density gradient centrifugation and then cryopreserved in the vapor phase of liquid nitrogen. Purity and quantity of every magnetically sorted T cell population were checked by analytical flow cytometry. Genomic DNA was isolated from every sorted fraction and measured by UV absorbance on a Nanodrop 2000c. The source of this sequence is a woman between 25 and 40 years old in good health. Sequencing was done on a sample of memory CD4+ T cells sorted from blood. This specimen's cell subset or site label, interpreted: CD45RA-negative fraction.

The CDR3 protein: CASQGRTSYEQFF. At the DNA level, the sequence is TGTGCCAGCCAAGGGCGGACTAGCTATGAGCAGTTCTTC. The rearrangement combines TRBV2 with TRBJ2-1; TRBD2 matches 8 bases in the middle. V and J are trimmed by 8 bases and 8 bases, and the gene matches miss 8 bases of the junction. In the germline V gene, CDR1 corresponds to SNHLY and CDR2 to FYNNEI. The CDR3 holds 13 amino acids from the cysteine to the phenylalanine. This entry keeps only the CDR3 DNA: 39 bases, framed from base 1.